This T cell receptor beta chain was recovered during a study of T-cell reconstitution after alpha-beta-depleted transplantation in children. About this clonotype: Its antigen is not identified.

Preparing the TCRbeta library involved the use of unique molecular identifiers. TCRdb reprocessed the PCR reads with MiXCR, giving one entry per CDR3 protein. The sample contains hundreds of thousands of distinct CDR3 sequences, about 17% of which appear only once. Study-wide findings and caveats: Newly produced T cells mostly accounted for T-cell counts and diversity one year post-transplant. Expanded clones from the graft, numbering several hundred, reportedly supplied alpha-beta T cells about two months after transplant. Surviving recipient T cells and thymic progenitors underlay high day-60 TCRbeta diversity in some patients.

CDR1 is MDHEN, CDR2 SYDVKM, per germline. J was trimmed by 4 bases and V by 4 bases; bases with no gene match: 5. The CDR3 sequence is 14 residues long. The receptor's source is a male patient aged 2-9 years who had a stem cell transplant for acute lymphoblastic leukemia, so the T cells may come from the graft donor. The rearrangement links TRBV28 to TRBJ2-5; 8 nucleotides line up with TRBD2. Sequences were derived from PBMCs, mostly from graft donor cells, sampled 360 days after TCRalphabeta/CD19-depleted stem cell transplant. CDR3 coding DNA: TGTGCCAGCAGTTCCGGGGGGGTTCCAGAGACCCAGTACTTC. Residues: CASSSGGVPETQYF.